Below, 2 T cell receptor beta chains from the same sample are listed, as sequenced in a study of long-term antiretroviral therapy in people with HIV. Samples were assayed with immunoSEQ v3.0 at survey level. Assay used: immunoSEQ multiplex PCR; TCRdb lists only in-frame clones, some missing. Of some 28,000 clones in the sample, approximately 95% were seen once. The specimen comprised unsorted PBMCs, sampled 5.3 years after starting antiretroviral therapy. These receptors all stem from a man aged 50-60 years with HIV.

The chain employs TRBV19 and TRBJ1-2; perhaps TRBD1 as D (5 bases). The CDR3 loop spans 15 amino acids. V was clipped by 7 bases and J by 4 bases, with 19 bases between them. Germline CDR1 is LNHDA and CDR2 is SQIVND (reference sequence). Here the CDR3 DNA reads TGTGCCAGTAAAACGTTCGACAGAAAAGTCTATGGCTACACCTTC. Amino acid sequence: CASKTFDRKVYGYTF. The whole variable domain, remainder taken from reference TRBV19 and TRBJ1-2, is DGGITQSPKYLFRKEGQNVTLSCEQNLNHDAMYWYRQDPGQGLRLIYYSQIVNDFQKGDIAEGYSVSREKKESFPLTVTSAQKNPTAFYLCASKTFDRKVYGYTFGSGTRLTVV.

The rearrangement links TRBV5-4 to TRBJ1-1; tentatively, D is TRBD1 (6 bases). Trimming took 0 bases from V and 1 from J, leaving 7 bases between them. The germline gives CDR1 SGHNT, CDR2 YYREEE (reference sequence). This CDR3 has 14 residues. The CDR3 spells CASSLGGGNTEAFF. The CDR3 coding sequence is TGTGCCAGCAGCTTGGGAGGGGGGAACACTGAAGCTTTCTTT.